This T cell receptor beta chain was sequenced for a study of blood T cell repertoires in COVID-19. Study as a whole: Samples representing acute and convalescent COVID-19 were sourced from the United States, Italy and Spain. T cells, B-cell-depleted T cells, or PBMCs provided the cDNA or gDNA that served as material.

Original data processing: Cell counts per sample came from amplifying reference gene primers. The data were produced by immunoSEQ multiplex PCR, yet TCRdb's version contains in-frame clones alone and is incomplete. V and J calls and clone size are copied from that table; D and trimming were computed from the DNA. The sample yields about 220,000 clones, roughly 84% seen once. The CDR3 loop spans 15 amino acids. The junction had 11 bases not matched to a gene; V was cut back by 4 bases and J by 6 bases. Looked up from germline, CDR1 is SGDLS and CDR2 is YYNGEE. Source material: peripheral blood. The sequence came from an elderly woman with acute or convalescent COVID-19. The rearrangement uses TRBV9 and TRBJ2-5; 8 bases are shared with TRBD1. CDR3 loop: CASSPAAGGTQTQYF. CDR3 coding DNA: TGTGCCAGCAGCCCAGCAGCAGGGGGCACTCAGACCCAGTACTTC.